This T cell receptor beta chain was identified during a study of blood T cells in healthy people across ages (dated by TCRdb to between 2015 and 2017). Background on the whole study: In model experiments, template switching captured about one uniquely barcoded TCR beta cDNA molecule for every two T cells. The donors were split into four age groups: young (average about 15 years), middle-aged (39), aged (more than 60) and long-lived (roughly 88). Using deep sequencing normalized with unique cDNA molecular identifiers, the study measured how TCR beta repertoire diversity changes with age. Two additional independent replicas of 1 million unique cDNA reads from the same blood draw were analyzed for two donors (one aged 18 to 30 and one aged 80 or older). To avoid experimental bias, donors of different ages were randomly spread across the sequencing lanes.

The receptor library was made with 5' RACE. A second 7 to 11 cycle PCR used a sample-barcoded 5' primer and a J-beta primer mix. A template-switch 5' adaptor carrying 12 random nucleotides introduced a unique molecular identifier onto each TCR beta cDNA molecule. Each sample yielded at least 2.5 million CDR3-containing paired-end reads. All of the RNA was converted into first-strand cDNA using the Mint cDNA synthesis kit, with a TRBC-specific oligonucleotide serving as the primer. After uracil-DNA glycosylase treatment, a first 18-cycle PCR used universal primers M1SS and BC2_uni_R on all cDNA. Processing in the source paper ran as follows. Each sample was normalized by randomly selecting 1 million high-quality reads, each carrying a distinct molecular identifier. Instead of being binned into consensus sequences, reads that shared molecular identifiers were thrown out. MiTCR, run with a Q25 quality threshold and the strictest error-elimination algorithm, handled CDR3 identification, clonotype clustering and error correction. Lower-bound total TCR beta diversity was estimated with a nonparametric unseen species model using Euler transformation. TCRdb ran its own pipeline on the public reads, namely fastp trimming at Q25 and MiXCR clone calling, and kept in-frame beta chains. CDR3 protein duplicates are merged, each entry listing the most common genes and DNA. These V and J calls are TCRdb output, not the study's own analysis. The sample table lists 1.8 million or so distinct CDR3 sequences, around 40% of them with a count of one. Jointly, the top ten make up roughly 23% of the sample.

Donors were 39 systemically healthy Caucasian individuals from Russia aged roughly 6 to 90 years. Each donor gave about 9.7 milliliters of peripheral blood, drawn into EDTA-treated Vacutainer tubes. Ficoll-Paque density-gradient centrifugation was used to isolate PBMCs, with at least 6.5 million per sample. Trizol reagent was used to extract total RNA from the PBMCs, yielding at least 6 micrograms per sample. For every donor, flow cytometry on a PBMC aliquot measured the percentage of naive CD45RAhigh/CD27high T cells. The research as a whole found: As age increased, observed TCR beta diversity per million T cells dropped in a roughly linear way, and a significant reduction was already evident by age 40. Because donor CMV infection status was unknown, age-related changes in expanded clonotypes were potentially confounded. Compared with the aged group, the long-lived group had more naive CD4+ T cells, fewer expanded clones and increased TCR diversity, a pattern suggesting age selection. A strong correlation was found between observed TCR beta diversity and the percentage of naive T cells measured by flow cytometry. Estimates of total diversity from one million sequenced T cells were regarded as lower bounds and underestimates. Since profiling was done on bulk unsorted PBMCs, naive and antigen-experienced compartments could not be conclusively compared.

In this sample, this clonotype turned up a few times. There is no known antigen for this receptor. Qualities for individual bases were not recorded, and no much larger clone is one base off. The CDR3 runs 11 amino acids, cysteine and phenylalanine included. Of the read, only the CDR3 DNA is kept; its 33 bases are in frame from base 1. Relative to germline, V is 3 bases shorter and J is 7 bases shorter, with 9 bases between their ends. The germline V gene supplies CDR1 SQVTM and CDR2 ANQGSEA. Sequencing was carried out using blood. Recombination connected TRBV29-1 to TRBJ1-2, and possibly TRBD1, on 5 matching bases. The sequence was obtained from a human donor in good health. The DNA sequence reads TGCAGCGTTGAGGGGGGAACTGGCTACACCTTC. It translates as CSVEGGTGYTF.